The next 15 T cell receptor beta chains were all read from a single sample in a study of T-cell memory formation after mild COVID-19. TCRdb reanalysed the 5' RACE reads using MiXCR and keeps one entry per CDR3 protein. This table holds around 320,000 distinct CDR3 sequences, over 11% found once. The sample taken for sequencing was PBMCs or a T cell subset sorted from them (not recorded which). All receptors come from a man between 18 and 29 years old who had mild COVID-19 (a few samples of this study predate the infection). Cell type and time point are not known.

This clonotype came up a few times. The V call is TRBV20-1, the J call TRBJ1-2; maybe TRBD1 (6 bases). The germline gives CDR1 DFQATT, CDR2 SNEGSKA (reference sequence). CDR3 length equals 14 residues. V was shortened by 5 bases and J by 2 bases, with 15 bases between the two germline ends. In DNA, the CDR3 is TGCAGTGCTGTACAGGGCCTGTTAAACTATGGCTACACCTTC. It codes for CSAVQGLLNYGYTF.

This clonotype has a handful of counts. The chain couples TRBV7-2 to TRBJ2-7; tentatively, D is TRBD1 (6 bases). The CDR3 length is 13 residues. With 1 base removed from V and 7 bases from J, the gap between germline ends came to 11 bases. Germline lookup yields CDR1 SGHTA and CDR2 FQGNSA. Written as DNA, the CDR3 is TGTGCCAGCAGCTTAGGGGGGCTGGAGGAGCAGTACTTC. Amino acid sequence: CASSLGGLEEQYF.

The CDR3 here is CASSPPPSGGQETQYF. As DNA, the CDR3 is TGTGCCAGCTCACCACCGCCTAGCGGGGGCCAGGAGACCCAGTACTTC. The chain joins TRBV18 to TRBJ2-5; TRBD2 matches 10 bases. Per germline, CDR1 KGHSH and CDR2 LQKENI. The V gene end was trimmed by 0 bases and the J gene end by 5 bases; junction bases not matched to a gene: 6. The CDR3 consists of 16 residues.

The rearrangement joins TRBV12-3 or TRBV12-4 to TRBJ2-7; TRBD1 or TRBD2 may be the D gene (5 bases each). Between the trimmed V and J ends, which lost 7 bases and 4 bases, there was a span of 17 bases. The CDR3 spans 14 residues. The CDR3 protein is CASTEGRHGYEQYF. In DNA form, the CDR3 reads TGTGCCAGCACTGAGGGGAGACACGGGTACGAGCAGTACTTC.

The table lists this clonotype with a few counts. The chain is built from TRBV3-1 and TRBJ1-5; 12 nucleotides match TRBD1. CDR1 is LGHDT, CDR2 YNNKEL, per germline (reference sequence). The CDR3 totals 16 residues. The V and J ends lost 4 bases and 5 bases, in that order; junction bases with no gene match: 6. The CDR3 DNA reads as TGTGCCAGCAGCCCGTCCGGGACAGGGGGCGATCAGCCCCAGCATTTT. Encoded protein: CASSPSGTGGDQPQHF.

This clonotype was counted a few times. The V and J genes are TRBV23-1 and TRBJ2-1; 9 nucleotides match TRBD1. TRBV23-1 is flagged as an ORF with uncertain function. The CDR3 has 16 residues. Unmatched junction bases numbered 8, after V lost 0 bases and J lost 8 bases. As DNA, the CDR3 is TGCGCCAGCAGTCAATCGGACAGGGGATTCCGGGATGAGCAGTTCTTC. Its protein is CASSQSDRGFRDEQFF.

This clonotype was seen only a few times. This sequence joins TRBV20-1 and TRBJ1-1, with TRBD1 as a possible D gene (6 bases). CDR3 length equals 15 residues. Trimming stripped 6 bases from V and 1 base from J, with 18 bases between. The germline CDR1 and CDR2 sequences are DFQATT and SNEGSKA (reference sequence). CDR3 sequence reads: CSAKGGAAGNTEAFF. CDR3 nucleotide sequence: TGCAGTGCCAAGGGGGGGGCAGCGGGGAACACTGAAGCTTTCTTT.

This rearrangement joins TRBV13 to TRBJ2-3; 7 bases are shared with TRBD1. CDR1 and CDR2 (germline): PRHDT, FYEKMQ (reference sequence). The CDR3 spans 14 residues. With V trimmed by 5 bases and J by 7 bases, 9 bases remained unmatched. The CDR3: CASSRDREGNTQYF. As DNA, the CDR3 is TGTGCCAGCAGCCGCGACAGGGAAGGGAATACGCAGTATTTT.

V usage is TRBV6-1 and J usage is TRBJ1-5; 8 bases are a match to TRBD1. V dropped 0 bases and J dropped 2; count of bases not matched to a gene: 9. CDR3 length equals 18 residues. Germline lookup yields CDR1 MNHNS and CDR2 SASEGT. CDR3 coding DNA: TGTGCCAGCAGTGAAGCGCGGGCAGGGGGCTTGGGCAATCAGCCCCAGCATTTT. This gives the protein CASSEARAGGLGNQPQHF.

There are a few counts of this clonotype. This chain joins TRBV5-1 and TRBJ2-3, with TRBD2 as a possible D gene (6 bases). From germline, CDR1 is SGHRS and CDR2 YFSETQ. The V and J ends lost 4 bases and 0 bases respectively, with 6 bases between them. The CDR3 contains 13 residues. The CDR3 here is CASSGTSTDTQYF. CDR3 DNA sequence: TGCGCCAGCAGCGGGACTAGCACAGATACGCAGTATTTT.

The rearrangement joins TRBV6-5 to TRBJ1-4, with TRBD1 matching 7 bases. The trim removed 6 bases at V and 5 bases at J, leaving 12 bases unmatched. Germline CDR1 and CDR2: MNHEY and SVGAGI. This CDR3 comprises 16 residues. As DNA, the CDR3 is TGTGCCAGCAGACTGACAGGGAGGGGGGGGAATGAAAAACTGTTTTTT. This codes for CASRLTGRGGNEKLFF.

This clonotype was seen only a few times. The chain joins TRBV7-2 to TRBJ1-5, with TRBD1 as a possible D gene (6 bases). The germline V and J ends were trimmed by 1 base and 7 bases, with 14 bases remaining between them. CDR3 length: 15 amino acids. Germline V gene data show CDR1 as SGHTA and CDR2 as FQGNSA. The CDR3 DNA is TGTGCCAGCAGCTTAGTCACAGGGAGGTACCAGCCCCAGCATTTT. This gives the protein CASSLVTGRYQPQHF.

In its sample, this clonotype was seen many times. This sequence joins TRBV7-9 and TRBJ1-1; perhaps TRBD1 as D (5 bases). The CDR3 is 12 amino acids. V lost 5 bases, J lost 5 bases, and 9 bases lay in between. The germline CDR1 and CDR2 sequences are SEHNR and FQNEAQ (reference sequence). The CDR3 DNA reads as TGTGCCAGCAGCCCCGGACAAACTGAAGCTTTCTTT. It codes for CASSPGQTEAFF.

This clonotype was seen a handful of times. The chain is built from TRBV7-2 and TRBJ2-1, with D possibly being TRBD1 or TRBD2 (5 bases each). The length of the CDR3 is 17 residues. Trimming shortened V by 5 bases and J by 2 bases, and 19 bases separated the two germline ends. Looked up from germline, CDR1 is SGHTA and CDR2 is FQGNSA. In DNA, the CDR3 is TGTGCCAGCAGCCCTCGGGGCTCGTTTTCACCCTACAATGAGCAGTTCTTC. It specifies CASSPRGSFSPYNEQFF.

J is TRBJ2-3 and V is TRBV7-6, with a tentative D call TRBD2 (5 bases). Between the trimmed V and J ends, which lost 4 bases and 4 bases, there was a span of 12 bases. In germline, CDR1 is SGHVS, CDR2 FNYEAQ. The length of the CDR3 is 14 residues. Here the CDR3 reads CASSSTGLADTQYF. As DNA, the CDR3 is TGTGCCAGCAGCTCGACTGGACTGGCAGATACGCAGTATTTT.